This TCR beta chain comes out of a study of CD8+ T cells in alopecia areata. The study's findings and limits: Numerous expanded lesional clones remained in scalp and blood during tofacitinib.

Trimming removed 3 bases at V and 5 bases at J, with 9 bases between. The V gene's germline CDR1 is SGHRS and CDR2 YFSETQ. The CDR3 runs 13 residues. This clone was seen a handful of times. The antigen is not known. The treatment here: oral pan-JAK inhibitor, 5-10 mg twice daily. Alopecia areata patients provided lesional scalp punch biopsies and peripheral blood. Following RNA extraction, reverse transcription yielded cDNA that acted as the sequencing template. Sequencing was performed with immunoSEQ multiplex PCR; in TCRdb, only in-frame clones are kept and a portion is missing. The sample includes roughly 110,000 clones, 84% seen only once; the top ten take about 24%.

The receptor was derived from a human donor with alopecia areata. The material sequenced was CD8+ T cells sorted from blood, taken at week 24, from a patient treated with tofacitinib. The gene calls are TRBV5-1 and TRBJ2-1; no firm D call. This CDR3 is CASSSTPNNEQFF. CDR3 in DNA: TGCGCCAGCAGCTCTACCCCCAACAATGAGCAGTTCTTC.